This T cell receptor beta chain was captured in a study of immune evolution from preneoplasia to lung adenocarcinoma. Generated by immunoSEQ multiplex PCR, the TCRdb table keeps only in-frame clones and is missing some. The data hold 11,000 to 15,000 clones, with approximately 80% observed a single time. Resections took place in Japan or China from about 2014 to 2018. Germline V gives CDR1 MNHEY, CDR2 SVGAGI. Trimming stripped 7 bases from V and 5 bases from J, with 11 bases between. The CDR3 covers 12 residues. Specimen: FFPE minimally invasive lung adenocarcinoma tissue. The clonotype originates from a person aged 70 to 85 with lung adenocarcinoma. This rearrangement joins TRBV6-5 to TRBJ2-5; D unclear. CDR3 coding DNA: TGTGCCAGCAAGGCGGTCTCGGAGACCCAGTACTTC. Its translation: CASKAVSETQYF.